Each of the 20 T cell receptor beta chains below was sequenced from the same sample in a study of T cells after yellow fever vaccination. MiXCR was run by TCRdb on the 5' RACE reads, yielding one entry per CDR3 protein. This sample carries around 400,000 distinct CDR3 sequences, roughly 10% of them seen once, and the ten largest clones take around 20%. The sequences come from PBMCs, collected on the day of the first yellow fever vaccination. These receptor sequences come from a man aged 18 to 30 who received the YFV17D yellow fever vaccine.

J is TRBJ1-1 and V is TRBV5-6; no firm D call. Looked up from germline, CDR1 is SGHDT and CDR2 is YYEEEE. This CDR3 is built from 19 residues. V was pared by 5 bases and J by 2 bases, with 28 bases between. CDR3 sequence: CASRYTRWRLEASNTEAFF. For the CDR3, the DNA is TGTGCCAGCAGGTATACCAGATGGCGGCTGGAGGCGTCAAACACTGAAGCTTTCTTT.

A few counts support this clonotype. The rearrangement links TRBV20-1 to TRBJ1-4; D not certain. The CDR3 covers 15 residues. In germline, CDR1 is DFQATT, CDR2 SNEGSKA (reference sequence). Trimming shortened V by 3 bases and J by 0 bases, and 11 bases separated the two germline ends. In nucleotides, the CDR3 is TGCAGTGCTAGGGAGTTGGGAGCAACTAATGAAAAACTGTTTTTT. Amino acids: CSARELGATNEKLFF.

DNA of the CDR3: TGTGCCAGCAGCATCGGACCCAATCAGCCCCAGCATTTT. Its translation: CASSIGPNQPQHF. The chain has TRBV12-3 or TRBV12-4 and TRBJ1-5; no definite D call. Trimming took off 6 bases at V and 3 bases at J, with 9 bases between the two ends. The CDR3 contains 13 residues.

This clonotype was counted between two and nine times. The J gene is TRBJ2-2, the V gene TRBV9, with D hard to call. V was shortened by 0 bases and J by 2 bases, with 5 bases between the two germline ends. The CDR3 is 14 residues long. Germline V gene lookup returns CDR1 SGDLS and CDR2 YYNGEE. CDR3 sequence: CASSVDLNTGELFF. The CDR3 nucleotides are TGTGCCAGCAGCGTAGACCTTAACACCGGGGAGCTGTTTTTT.

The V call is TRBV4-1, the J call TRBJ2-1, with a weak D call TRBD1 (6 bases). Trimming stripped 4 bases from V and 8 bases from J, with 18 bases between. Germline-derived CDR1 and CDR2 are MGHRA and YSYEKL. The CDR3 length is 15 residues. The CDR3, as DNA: TGCGCCAGCAGCCCTACTGGACCCAGGGGAGATGAGCAGTTCTTC. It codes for CASSPTGPRGDEQFF.

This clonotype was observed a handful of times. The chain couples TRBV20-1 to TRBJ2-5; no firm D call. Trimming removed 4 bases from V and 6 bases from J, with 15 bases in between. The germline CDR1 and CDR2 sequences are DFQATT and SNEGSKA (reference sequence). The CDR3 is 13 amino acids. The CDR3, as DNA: TGCAGTGCTAAAGAAGGCGCCCTCAAGACCCAGTACTTC. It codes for CSAKEGALKTQYF.

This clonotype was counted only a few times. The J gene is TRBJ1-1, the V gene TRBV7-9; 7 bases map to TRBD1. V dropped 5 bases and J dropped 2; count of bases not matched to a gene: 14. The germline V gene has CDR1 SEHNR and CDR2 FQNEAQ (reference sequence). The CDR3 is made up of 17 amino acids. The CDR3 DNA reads TGTGCCAGCAGCACTCGGGACAGAACCTCCACAAACACTGAAGCTTTCTTT. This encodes CASSTRDRTSTNTEAFF.

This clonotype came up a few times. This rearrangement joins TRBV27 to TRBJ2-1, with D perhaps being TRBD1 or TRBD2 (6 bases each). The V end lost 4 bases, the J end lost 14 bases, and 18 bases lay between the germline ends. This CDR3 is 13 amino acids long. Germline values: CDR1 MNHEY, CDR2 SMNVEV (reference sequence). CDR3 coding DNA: TGTGCCAGCAGTTATGCGGGGTCTCAGGGGAAGTTCTTC. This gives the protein CASSYAGSQGKFF.

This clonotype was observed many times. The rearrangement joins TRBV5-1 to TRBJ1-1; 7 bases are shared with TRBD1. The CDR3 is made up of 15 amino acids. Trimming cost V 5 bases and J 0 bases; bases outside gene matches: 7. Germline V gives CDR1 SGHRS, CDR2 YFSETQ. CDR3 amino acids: CASRAPGTVNTEAFF. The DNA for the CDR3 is TGCGCCAGCAGGGCCCCCGGGACAGTGAACACTGAAGCTTTCTTT.

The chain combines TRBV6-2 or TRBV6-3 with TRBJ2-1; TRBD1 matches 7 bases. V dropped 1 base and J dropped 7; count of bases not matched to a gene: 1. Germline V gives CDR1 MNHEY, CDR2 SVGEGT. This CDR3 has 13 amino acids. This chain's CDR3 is CASSYYRGNEQFF. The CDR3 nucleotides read TGTGCCAGCAGTTACTACAGGGGAAATGAGCAGTTCTTC.

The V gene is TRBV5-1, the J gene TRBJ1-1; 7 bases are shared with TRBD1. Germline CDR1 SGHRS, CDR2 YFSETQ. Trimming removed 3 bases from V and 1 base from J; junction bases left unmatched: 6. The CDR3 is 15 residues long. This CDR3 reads CASSWTGRSNTEAFF. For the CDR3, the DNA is TGCGCCAGCAGCTGGACAGGTAGATCGAACACTGAAGCTTTCTTT.

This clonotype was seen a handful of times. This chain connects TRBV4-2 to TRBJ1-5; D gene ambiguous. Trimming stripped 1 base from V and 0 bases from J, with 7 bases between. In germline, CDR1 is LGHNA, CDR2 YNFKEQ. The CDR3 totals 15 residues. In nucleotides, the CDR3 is TGTGCCAGCAGCCAAGTCGAGGCTAGCAATCAGCCCCAGCATTTT. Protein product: CASSQVEASNQPQHF.

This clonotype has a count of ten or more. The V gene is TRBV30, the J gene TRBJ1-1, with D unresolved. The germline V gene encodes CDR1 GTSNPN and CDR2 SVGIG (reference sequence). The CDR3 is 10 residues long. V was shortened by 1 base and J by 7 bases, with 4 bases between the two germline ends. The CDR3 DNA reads TGTGCCTGGAGTGGGGGTGAAGCTTTCTTT. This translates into CAWSGGEAFF.

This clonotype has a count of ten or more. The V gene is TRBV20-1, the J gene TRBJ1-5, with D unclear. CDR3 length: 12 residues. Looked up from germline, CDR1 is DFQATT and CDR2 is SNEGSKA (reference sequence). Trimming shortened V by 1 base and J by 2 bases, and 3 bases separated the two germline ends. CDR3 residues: CSARGGNQPQHF. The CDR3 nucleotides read TGCAGTGCTAGAGGCGGCAATCAGCCCCAGCATTTT.

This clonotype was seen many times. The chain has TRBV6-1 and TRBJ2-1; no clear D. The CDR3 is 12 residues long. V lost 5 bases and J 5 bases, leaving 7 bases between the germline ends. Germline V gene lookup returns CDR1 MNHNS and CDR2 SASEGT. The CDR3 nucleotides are TGTGCCAGCAGTCCGAGGAACAATGAGCAGTTCTTC. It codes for CASSPRNNEQFF.

CDR3 sequence reads: CASSPGLNYNEQFF. DNA of the CDR3: TGTGCCAGCAGCCCGGGGCTAAATTACAATGAGCAGTTCTTC. The rearrangement joins TRBV7-2 to TRBJ2-1, with D perhaps matching TRBD1 or TRBD2 (5 bases each). V lost 5 bases and J 4 bases, leaving 12 bases between the germline ends. CDR3 length equals 14 residues. Germline V gene lookup returns CDR1 SGHTA and CDR2 FQGNSA.

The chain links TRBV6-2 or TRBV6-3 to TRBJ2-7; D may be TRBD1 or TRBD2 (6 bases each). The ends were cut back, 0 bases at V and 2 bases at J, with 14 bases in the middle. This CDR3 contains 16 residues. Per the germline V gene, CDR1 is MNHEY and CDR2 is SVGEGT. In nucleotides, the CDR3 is TGTGCCAGCAGTTACTCAACAGGGAGGTCGACCTACGAGCAGTACGTC. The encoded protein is CASSYSTGRSTYEQYV.

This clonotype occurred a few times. The CDR3 is CASSQEEGGAIYNEQFF. In DNA form, the CDR3 reads TGCGCCAGCAGCCAAGAAGAGGGGGGGGCGATTTACAATGAGCAGTTCTTC. The V and J genes are TRBV4-1 and TRBJ2-1; a possible D gene is TRBD2 (7 bases). The CDR3 is 17 residues long. V shed 0 bases and J shed 4 bases, with 16 bases lying between them. CDR1 is MGHRA and CDR2 is YSYEKL in the germline V gene.

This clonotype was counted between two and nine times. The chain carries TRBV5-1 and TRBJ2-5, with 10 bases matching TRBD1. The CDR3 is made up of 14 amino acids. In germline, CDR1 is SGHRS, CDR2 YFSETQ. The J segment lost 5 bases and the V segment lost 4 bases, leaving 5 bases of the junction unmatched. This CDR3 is CASSGTGVGETQYF. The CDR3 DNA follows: TGCGCCAGCAGCGGGACAGGGGTCGGGGAGACCCAGTACTTC.

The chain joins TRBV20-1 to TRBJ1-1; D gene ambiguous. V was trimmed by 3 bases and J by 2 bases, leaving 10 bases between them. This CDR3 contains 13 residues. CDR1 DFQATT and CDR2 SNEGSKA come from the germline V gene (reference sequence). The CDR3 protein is CSASPDFNTEAFF. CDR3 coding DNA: TGCAGTGCTAGTCCGGACTTTAACACTGAAGCTTTCTTT.